The 19 T cell receptor beta chains below were found in one sample sequenced in a study of T cells in Graves' hyperthyroidism and ophthalmopathy. The investigators amplified TCR beta CDR3 regions from RNA transcripts. An initial round of RT-PCR targeting the TCR CDR3 relied on the HTBI primer set. TCRdb analysed the multiplex PCR reads with MiXCR anew, one entry per CDR3 protein. The sample carries about half a million distinct CDR3 sequences, approximately 20% recorded once. The sequenced sample was blood. The receptors were gathered from a man aged 35 to 55 with Graves' ophthalmopathy.

The sample holds a few counts of this clonotype. The V and J genes are TRBV5-6 and TRBJ2-1; D possibly corresponds to TRBD1 (6 bases). Looked up from germline, CDR1 is SGHDT and CDR2 is YYEEEE. V was cut by 4 bases and J by 2 bases, with 22 bases left in between. There are 18 residues in the CDR3. CDR3 bases: TGTGCCAGCAGCCTAATGTCCCTATCAGGACAGCCCTACAATGAGCAGTTCTTC. Translation: CASSLMSLSGQPYNEQFF. Complete variable domain (other parts from reference TRBV5-6 and TRBJ2-1): DAGVTQSPTHLIKTRGQQVTLRCSPKSGHDTVSWYQQALGQGPQFIFQYYEEEERQRGNFPDRFSGHQFPNYSSELNVNALLLGDSALYLCASSLMSLSGQPYNEQFFGPGTRLTVL.

This clonotype was detected ten times or more. This chain connects TRBV11-2 to TRBJ1-6; D not resolved. Germline V gene lookup returns CDR1 SGHAT and CDR2 FQNNGV. Between the trimmed V and J ends, which lost 5 bases and 10 bases, there was a span of 18 bases. The CDR3 has 15 residues. In DNA, the CDR3 is TGTGCCAGCAGCCCCCTGGCGGGCCCTGGATCACCCCTCCACTTT. Translated: CASSPLAGPGSPLHF.

The V call is TRBV20-1, the J call TRBJ1-2; a possible D gene is TRBD1 (5 bases). Trimming cost V 5 bases and J 8 bases, with 15 bases left between them. Germline values: CDR1 DFQATT, CDR2 SNEGSKA (reference sequence). This CDR3 is built from 12 residues. CDR3: CSALGTQRGYTF. CDR3 DNA: TGCAGTGCTCTGGGGACCCAAAGGGGCTACACCTTC.

The chain employs TRBV28 and TRBJ1-4, with D possibly being TRBD1 (6 bases). Trimming removed 3 bases at V and 4 bases at J, with 9 bases between. Germline V gives CDR1 MDHEN, CDR2 SYDVKM. This CDR3 comprises 14 residues. The CDR3 DNA reads as TGTGCCAGCAGTTTGACAGGCTATAATGAAAAACTGTTTTTT. Translation: CASSLTGYNEKLFF.

This clonotype was seen repeatedly, ten times or more. The genes are TRBV27 and TRBJ2-7; TRBD1 matches 10 bases. Trimming took 3 bases from V and 2 from J; bases not matched to a gene: 1. From germline, CDR1 is MNHEY and CDR2 SMNVEV (reference sequence). The CDR3 spans 14 residues. CDR3 in DNA: TGTGCCAGCAGTTTGGACAGGGGGGCCTACGAGCAGTACTTC. As protein: CASSLDRGAYEQYF.

This chain uses TRBV2 with TRBJ1-2; D is perhaps TRBD1 (6 bases). CDR1 and CDR2 from the germline V gene are SNHLY and FYNNEI. The germline V and J ends were trimmed by 3 bases and 5 bases, with 16 bases remaining between them. The CDR3 totals 15 residues. CDR3 DNA sequence: TGTGCCAGCAGTGAGCTACAGGGAGGATCTTATGGCTACACCTTC. Protein sequence: CASSELQGGSYGYTF.

The chain couples TRBV6-1 to TRBJ2-7; D not resolved. Deletions cut 5 bases from V and 2 bases from J, with 10 bases between. This CDR3 is 13 amino acids long. Germline CDR1 is MNHNS and CDR2 is SASEGT. The CDR3 DNA sequence: TGTGCCAGCAGTTCTACAGAAGCCTACGAGCAGTACTTC. This gives the protein CASSSTEAYEQYF.

J is TRBJ2-2 and V is TRBV2; 12 bases are a match to TRBD2. Trimming removed 0 bases from V and 16 bases from J; junction bases left unmatched: 15. Looked up from germline, CDR1 is SNHLY and CDR2 is FYNNEI. This CDR3 is built from 17 residues. This chain's CDR3 is CASSEASLLTSGRWSFF. CDR3 in DNA: TGTGCCAGCAGTGAAGCTTCCCTATTGACTAGCGGGAGATGGTCGTTTTTT. Full variable domain (remainder filled in from reference TRBV2 and TRBJ2-2): EPEVTQTPSHQVTQMGQEVILRCVPISNHLYFYWYRQILGQKVEFLVSFYNNEISEKSEIFDDQFSVERPDGSNFTLKIRSTKLEDSAMYFCASSEASLLTSGRWSFFGEGSRLTVL.

CDR3 sequence reads: CASSSTGPGSNQPQHF. The DNA of the CDR3 is TGTGCCAGCAGTTCGACAGGGCCAGGTAGCAATCAGCCCCAGCATTTT. The chain carries TRBV2 and TRBJ1-5; 7 positions agree with TRBD1. The V gene's germline CDR1 is SNHLY and CDR2 FYNNEI. Trimming took 5 bases from V and 0 from J; bases not matched to a gene: 7. The CDR3 spans 16 residues. Variable domain in full (rest from reference TRBV2 and TRBJ1-5): EPEVTQTPSHQVTQMGQEVILRCVPISNHLYFYWYRQILGQKVEFLVSFYNNEISEKSEIFDDQFSVERPDGSNFTLKIRSTKLEDSAMYFCASSSTGPGSNQPQHFGDGTRLSIL.

Of note for this clonotype: A single base separates this from a much larger clone, so it may be a read error. V and J are TRBV20-1 and TRBJ2-3, with 8 bases aligning to TRBD2. Germline values: CDR1 DFQATT, CDR2 SNEGSKA (reference sequence). The CDR3 contains 15 residues. V was pared by 2 bases and J by 2 bases, with 6 bases of the junction left unmatched. The CDR3 reads CSARQERGYTDTQYF. The CDR3 DNA is TGCAGTGCTAGACAGGAGCGGGGGTACACAGATACGCAGTATTTT.

The chain recombines TRBV20-1 with TRBJ1-6; no firm D call. This CDR3 contains 12 residues. Germline CDR1 reads DFQATT; CDR2 reads SNEGSKA (reference sequence). The V end was cut by 3 bases, the J end by 4 bases, with 4 bases between. The CDR3 sequence is CSASEYNSPLHF. The CDR3 nucleotides are TGCAGTGCTAGCGAGTATAATTCACCCCTCCACTTT.

At least ten counts were recorded for this clonotype. This chain uses TRBV6-2 or TRBV6-3 with TRBJ2-2, with no clear D. The V end was cut by 7 bases, the J end by 3 bases, with 12 bases between. Looked up from germline, CDR1 is MNHEY and CDR2 is SVGEGT. This CDR3 spans 14 amino acids. CDR3 protein: CASTGRNDTGELFF. In nucleotides, the CDR3 is TGTGCCAGCACCGGACGGAACGACACCGGGGAGCTGTTTTTT.

In this sample, this clonotype turned up many times. The chain combines TRBV11-1 with TRBJ1-1; 7 nucleotides align to TRBD1. CDR3 size: 15 residues. The trim removed 5 bases at V and 5 bases at J, leaving 11 bases unmatched. The germline V gene encodes CDR1 SGHAT and CDR2 FQDESV (reference sequence). The CDR3 protein is CASSLRQGGWTEAFF. In DNA form, the CDR3 reads TGTGCCAGCAGCCTGCGACAGGGCGGGTGGACTGAAGCTTTCTTT.

This clonotype came up many times. This chain connects TRBV7-2 to TRBJ2-2, with a possible D match to TRBD2 (6 bases). V was shortened by 5 bases and J by 8 bases, with 15 bases between the two germline ends. Germline V gene lookup returns CDR1 SGHTA and CDR2 FQGNSA. This CDR3 has 14 amino acids. The CDR3: CASSPLGGSGELFF. DNA of the CDR3: TGTGCCAGCAGCCCCCTGGGGGGATCGGGGGAGCTGTTTTTT.

The V gene is TRBV6-2 or TRBV6-3, the J gene TRBJ2-7, with TRBD2 identical over 11 bases. V was pared by 6 bases and J by 0 bases, with 10 bases of the junction left unmatched. The CDR3 sequence is 17 residues long. Germline loops: CDR1 MNHEY, CDR2 SVGEGT. CDR3 bases: TGTGCCAGCAGCTCCAGGACTAGCGGGCCCACCTCCTACGAGCAGTACTTC. Its translation: CASSSRTSGPTSYEQYF.

The rearrangement uses TRBV30 and TRBJ1-5, with TRBD1 identical over 8 bases. J lost 4 bases, V lost 0 bases, and 2 bases had no gene match. The CDR3 extends over 14 amino acids. Germline CDR1 GTSNPN, CDR2 SVGIG (reference sequence). The CDR3 protein is CAWSVRDRNQPQHF. CDR3 DNA sequence: TGTGCCTGGAGTGTACGGGACAGGAATCAGCCCCAGCATTTT.

Worth noting for this clonotype: One end of the junction varies from germline; a read error may be responsible. The rearrangement uses TRBV2 and TRBJ1-5; 10 positions agree with TRBD1. Germline assignment: CDR1 SNHLY and CDR2 FYNNEI. The CDR3 is 14 residues long. The CDR3 loop reads CASKGGQGNQPQHF. DNA of the CDR3: TGTGCGAGCAAGGGGGGACAGGGGAATCAGCCCCAGCATTTT.

This chain joins TRBV10-3 and TRBJ1-4; D ambiguous. Germline assignment: CDR1 ENHRY and CDR2 SYGVKD. The CDR3 has 14 residues. Trimming took off 0 bases at V and 5 bases at J, with 7 bases between the two ends. The CDR3 is CAISESYKNEKLFF. The CDR3 DNA is TGTGCCATCAGTGAGTCCTACAAAAATGAAAAACTGTTTTTT.

This clonotype was counted between two and nine times. This chain uses TRBV24-1 with TRBJ2-3, with D maybe TRBD2 (5 bases). CDR3 length equals 14 residues. Between the trimmed V and J ends, which lost 5 bases and 0 bases, there was a span of 8 bases. Germline-derived CDR1 and CDR2 are KGHDR and SFDVKD. The CDR3 region is CATSASGSTDTQYF. Here the CDR3 DNA reads TGTGCCACCAGTGCCAGCGGTAGCACAGATACGCAGTATTTT.